A selection of T cell receptor beta chains follows, all from one sample in a study of early T cells in non-severe SARS-CoV-2 infection. MiXCR, run by TCRdb on the 5' RACE reads, gives a single entry per CDR3 protein. Found here are 64,000 or so distinct CDR3 sequences, about an eighth of them singletons; the top ten hold more than 3.5%. Source material: whole blood. Every receptor here comes from an adult who was a healthcare worker with PCR-confirmed SARS-CoV-2 infection or an uninfected control (not recorded which). The CDR3 runs from the conserved cysteine through the conserved F or W. The D gene is left open where the match is weak. Only some rows state a clone size, as once, few, many or a class for expanded clones.

j_gene: TRBJ2-1; d_gene: TRBD2; v_gene: TRBV7-2; abundance: many; len: 15; CDR3nt: TGTGCCAGCAGCTGGGGACTAGCGGGATACAATGAGCAGTTCTTC; CDR3aa: CASSWGLAGYNEQFF
j_gene: TRBJ1-4; d_gene: -; v_gene: TRBV5-6; abundance: few; len: 15; CDR3nt: TGTGCCAGCAGCAAAATACAGAGGGCGAATGAAAAACTGTTTTTT; CDR3aa: CASSKIQRANEKLFF
j_gene: TRBJ2-1; d_gene: -; v_gene: TRBV7-8; abundance: few; len: 11; CDR3nt: TGTGCCAGCAGCTTTTCTAATGAGCAGTTCTTC; CDR3aa: CASSFSNEQFF
j_gene: TRBJ2-7; d_gene: -; v_gene: TRBV5-5; abundance: medium-sized; len: 14; CDR3nt: TGTGCCAGCAGCGTTTCGACGGGCTCCTACGAGCAGTACTTC; CDR3aa: CASSVSTGSYEQYF
j_gene: TRBJ2-3; d_gene: -; v_gene: TRBV7-8; abundance: few; len: 14; CDR3nt: TGTGCCAGCAGCTTAGAGGGCCGTACAGATACGCAGTATTTT; CDR3aa: CASSLEGRTDTQYF
j_gene: TRBJ1-2; d_gene: -; v_gene: TRBV5-6; abundance: few; len: 14; CDR3nt: TGTGCCAGCAGCTTGGCAGGGAATAACTATGGCTACACCTTC; CDR3aa: CASSLAGNNYGYTF
j_gene: TRBJ1-1; d_gene: -; v_gene: TRBV9; abundance: many; len: 13; CDR3nt: TGTGCCAGCAGCACCCCGGGGGCCCGCGATGCTTTCTTT; CDR3aa: CASSTPGARDAFF
j_gene: TRBJ2-1; d_gene: -; v_gene: TRBV10-3; abundance: -; len: 14; CDR3nt: TGTGCCATCAGTGACCCCAGGGAATCAAATGAGCAGTTCTTC; CDR3aa: CAISDPRESNEQFF
j_gene: TRBJ2-2; d_gene: -; v_gene: TRBV20-1; abundance: -; len: 14; CDR3nt: TGCAGTGCTAGTCCCCTTTCGAACACCGGGGAGCTGTTTTTT; CDR3aa: CSASPLSNTGELFF
j_gene: TRBJ2-5; d_gene: -; v_gene: TRBV7-9; abundance: many; len: 14; CDR3nt: TGTGCCAGCAGCCCCCGGGCCCCCCAAGAGACCCAGTACTTC; CDR3aa: CASSPRAPQETQYF
j_gene: TRBJ1-1; d_gene: TRBD1; v_gene: TRBV12-3/TRBV12-4; abundance: few; len: 15; CDR3nt: TGTGCCAGCAGTTCCCAGGGGGACTGGAACACTGAAGCTTTCTTT; CDR3aa: CASSSQGDWNTEAFF